The sequence of this T cell receptor beta chain was determined in a study of cytomegalovirus exposure and HLA in healthy donors. General study results and limits: The likely explanation for a cluster of highly shared sequence variants was sequencing artifact. While the bulk of TCR sequences proved rare, some public TCRs turned up in many donors. Later work associated roughly 17,000 TCR beta sequences with HLA alleles at 0.05 false discovery rate. Relative to equally common others, HLA-associated TCR beta chains showed greater clonal expansion in a later analysis.

Concerning this clone itself: Its antigen remains unknown.

This CDR3 has 14 amino acids. Germline CDR1 and CDR2: MDHEN and SYDVKM. The germline V and J ends were trimmed by 6 bases and 7 bases, with 15 bases remaining between them. PCR amplification relied on 60 Vbeta primers (plus 13 Jbeta primers). This table comes from immunoSEQ multiplex PCR, and its TCRdb copy is limited to in-frame clones, with some not included. The table shows 100,000 or so clones, with more than 60% occurring only once. The specimen was PBMCs. The genes are TRBV28 and TRBJ2-2; D ambiguous. The TCR was taken from a woman aged 40 to 50 in good health and CMV-seropositive. The CDR3 coding sequence is TGTGCCAGCAGAGCGACGGTGGCCGGCGGGGAGCTGTTTTTT. Encoded protein: CASRATVAGGELFF. Complete variable domain (other parts from reference TRBV28 and TRBJ2-2): DVKVTQSSRYLVKRTGEKVFLECVQDMDHENMFWYRQDPGLGLRLIYFSYDVKMKEKGDIPEGYSVSREKKERFSLILESASTNQTSMYLCASRATVAGGELFFGEGSRLTVL.